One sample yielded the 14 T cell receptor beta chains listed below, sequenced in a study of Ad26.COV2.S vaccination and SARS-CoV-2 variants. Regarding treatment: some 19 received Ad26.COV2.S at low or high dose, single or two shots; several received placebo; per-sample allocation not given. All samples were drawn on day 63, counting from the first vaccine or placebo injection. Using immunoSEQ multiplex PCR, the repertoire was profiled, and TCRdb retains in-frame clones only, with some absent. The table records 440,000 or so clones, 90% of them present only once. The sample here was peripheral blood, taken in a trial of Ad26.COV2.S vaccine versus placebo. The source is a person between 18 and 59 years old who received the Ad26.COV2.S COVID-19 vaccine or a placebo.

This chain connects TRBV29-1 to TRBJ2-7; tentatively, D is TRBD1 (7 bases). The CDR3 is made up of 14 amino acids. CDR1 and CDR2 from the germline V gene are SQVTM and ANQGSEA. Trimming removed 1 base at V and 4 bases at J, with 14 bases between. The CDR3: CSVEGRDSPYEQYF. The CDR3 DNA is TGCAGCGTTGAAGGGAGGGACAGTCCGTACGAGCAGTACTTC.

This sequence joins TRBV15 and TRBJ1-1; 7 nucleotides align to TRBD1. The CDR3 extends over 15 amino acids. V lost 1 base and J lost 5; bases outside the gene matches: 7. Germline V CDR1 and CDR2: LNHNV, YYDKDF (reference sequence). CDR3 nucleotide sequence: TGTGCCACCAGCAGAGGTGGGACAGTTGGGACTGAAGCTTTCTTT. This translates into CATSRGGTVGTEAFF.

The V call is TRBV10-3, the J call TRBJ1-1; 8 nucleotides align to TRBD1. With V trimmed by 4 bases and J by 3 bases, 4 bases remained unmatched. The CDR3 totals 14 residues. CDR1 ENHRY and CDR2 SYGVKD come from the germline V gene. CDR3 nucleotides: TGTGCCATCAGTGGGGCACAGGGGGACACTGAAGCTTTCTTT. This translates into CAISGAQGDTEAFF.

In nucleotides, the CDR3 is TGTGCCAGCTCACCAGTTATAGGGGCTGGCAATCAGCCCCAGCATTTT. Its protein is CASSPVIGAGNQPQHF. The chain recombines TRBV18 with TRBJ1-5; a possible D gene is TRBD1 (5 bases). Trimming removed 2 bases from V and 2 bases from J, with 13 bases in between. This CDR3 comprises 16 residues. The germline gives CDR1 KGHSH, CDR2 LQKENI.

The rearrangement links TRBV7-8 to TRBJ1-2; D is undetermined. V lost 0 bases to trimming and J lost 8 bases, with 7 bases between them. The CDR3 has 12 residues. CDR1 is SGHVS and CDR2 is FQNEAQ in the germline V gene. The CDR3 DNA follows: TGTGCCAGCAGCTTAGCTCGGCACGGCTACACCTTC. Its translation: CASSLARHGYTF.

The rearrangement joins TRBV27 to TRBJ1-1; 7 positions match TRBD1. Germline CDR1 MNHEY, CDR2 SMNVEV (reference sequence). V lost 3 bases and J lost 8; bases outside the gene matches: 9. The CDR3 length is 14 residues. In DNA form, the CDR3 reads TGTGCCAGCAGTTTGTACCGGACAGGTTCCGAAGCTTTCTTT. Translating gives CASSLYRTGSEAFF.

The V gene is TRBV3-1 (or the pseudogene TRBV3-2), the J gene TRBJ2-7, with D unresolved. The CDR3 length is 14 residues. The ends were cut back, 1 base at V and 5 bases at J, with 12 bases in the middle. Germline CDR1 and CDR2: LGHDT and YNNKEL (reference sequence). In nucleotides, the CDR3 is TGTGCCAGCAGCCAAGGACGGTTGGTGGACGAGCAGTACTTC. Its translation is CASSQGRLVDEQYF.

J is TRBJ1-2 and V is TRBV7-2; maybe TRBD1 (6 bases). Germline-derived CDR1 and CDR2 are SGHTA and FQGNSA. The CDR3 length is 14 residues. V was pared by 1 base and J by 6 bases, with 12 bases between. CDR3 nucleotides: TGTGCCAGCAGCTTAGGCTGGGGGGCCGATGGCTACACCTTC. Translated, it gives CASSLGWGADGYTF.

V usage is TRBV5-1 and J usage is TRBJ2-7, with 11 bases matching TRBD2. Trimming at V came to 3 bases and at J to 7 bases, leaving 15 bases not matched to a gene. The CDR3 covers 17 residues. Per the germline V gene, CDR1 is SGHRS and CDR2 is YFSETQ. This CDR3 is CASSSNRLAGQGMEQYF. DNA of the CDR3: TGCGCCAGCAGCTCCAACCGACTAGCGGGACAAGGCATGGAGCAGTACTTC.

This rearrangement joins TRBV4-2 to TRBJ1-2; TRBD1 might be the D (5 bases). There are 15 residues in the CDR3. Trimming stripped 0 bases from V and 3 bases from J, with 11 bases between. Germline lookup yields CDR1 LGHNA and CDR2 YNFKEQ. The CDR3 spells CASSQDTQGDYGYTF. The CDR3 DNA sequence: TGTGCCAGCAGCCAAGATACGCAGGGTGACTATGGCTACACCTTC.

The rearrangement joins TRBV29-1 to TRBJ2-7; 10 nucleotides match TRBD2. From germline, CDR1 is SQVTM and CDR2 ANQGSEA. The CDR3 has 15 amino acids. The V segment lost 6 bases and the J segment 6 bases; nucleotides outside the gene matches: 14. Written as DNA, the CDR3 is TGCAGCGTCCTTACCTCTCTAGCGGGAGCGGGCGAGCAGTACTTC. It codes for CSVLTSLAGAGEQYF.

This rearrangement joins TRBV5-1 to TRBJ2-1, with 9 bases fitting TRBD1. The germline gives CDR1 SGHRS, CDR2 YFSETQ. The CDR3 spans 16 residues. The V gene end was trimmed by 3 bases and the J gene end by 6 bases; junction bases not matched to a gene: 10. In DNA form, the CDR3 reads TGCGCCAGCAGCTCGCCACCGGGACAGGGAGGCAATGAGCAGTTCTTC. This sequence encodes CASSSPPGQGGNEQFF.

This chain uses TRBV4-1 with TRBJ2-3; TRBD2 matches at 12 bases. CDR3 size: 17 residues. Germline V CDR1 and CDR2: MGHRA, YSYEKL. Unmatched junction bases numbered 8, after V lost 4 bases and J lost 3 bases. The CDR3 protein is CASSPRLAGELTDTQYF. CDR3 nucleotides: TGCGCCAGCAGCCCCCGACTAGCGGGAGAGTTAACAGATACGCAGTATTTT.

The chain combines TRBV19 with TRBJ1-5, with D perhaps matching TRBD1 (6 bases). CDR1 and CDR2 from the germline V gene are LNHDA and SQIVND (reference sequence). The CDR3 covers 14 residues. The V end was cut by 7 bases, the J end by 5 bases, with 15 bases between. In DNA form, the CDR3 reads TGTGCCAGTACGGGGGCAGGGGTCGATCAGCCCCAGCATTTT. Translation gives CASTGAGVDQPQHF.